One and the same sample provided the 22 T cell receptor beta chains below, sequenced in a study of blood T cell repertoires in COVID-19. Data came from immunoSEQ multiplex PCR; TCRdb stores just in-frame clones and leaves some out. The data contain roughly 190,000 clones, roughly 80% of them seen just once; the ten biggest clones take up about 20%. The sample was peripheral blood. Receptors originate from a human donor in a cohort sampled during active COVID-19.

This clone was seen a few times. V usage is TRBV28 and J usage is TRBJ2-2; 7 nucleotides agree with TRBD2. The CDR3 consists of 14 residues. Trimming removed 3 bases from V and 12 bases from J; junction bases left unmatched: 10. Germline CDR1 reads MDHEN; CDR2 reads SYDVKM. CDR3 sequence reads: CASSLSSKGGQLFF. CDR3 DNA sequence: TGTGCCAGCAGTTTGTCCAGTAAGGGAGGGCAGCTGTTTTTT.

J is TRBJ1-1 and V is TRBV5-1; possible D gene TRBD1, 6 bases. The CDR3 has 17 amino acids. Germline loops: CDR1 SGHRS, CDR2 YFSETQ. V lost 0 bases and J 0 bases, leaving 15 bases between the germline ends. CDR3 DNA sequence: TGCGCCAGCAGCTTGGCTGGGGGGGCGGTCATGAACACTGAAGCTTTCTTT. The encoded protein is CASSLAGGAVMNTEAFF.

The chain uses TRBV6-5 and TRBJ2-5; 10 bases align to TRBD2. Germline V gene lookup returns CDR1 MNHEY and CDR2 SVGAGI. CDR3 size: 15 residues. V lost 7 bases to trimming and J lost 1 base; unmatched junction nucleotides: 6. The CDR3 protein is CASTVAGGFQETQYF. The DNA of the CDR3 is TGTGCCAGCACCGTAGCGGGAGGATTCCAAGAGACCCAGTACTTC.

J is TRBJ1-1 and V is TRBV3-1 (or the pseudogene TRBV3-2), with D possibly matching TRBD1 (6 bases). The CDR3 is made up of 15 amino acids. The germline gives CDR1 LGHDT, CDR2 YNNKEL (reference sequence). Trimming stripped 4 bases from V and 2 bases from J, with 14 bases between. CDR3 in amino acids: CASSRNRVSNTEAFF. CDR3 DNA sequence: TGTGCCAGCAGCCGTAACAGGGTGAGTAACACTGAAGCTTTCTTT.

The rearrangement uses TRBV19 and TRBJ2-2, with D possibly matching TRBD1 (6 bases). The CDR3 loop spans 14 amino acids. V lost 2 bases and J lost 7, with 11 bases in between. Per the germline V gene, CDR1 is LNHDA and CDR2 is SQIVND (reference sequence). The CDR3 sequence: CASSISRGGGELFF. The CDR3 coding sequence is TGTGCCAGTAGTATAAGCAGGGGTGGCGGGGAGCTGTTTTTT.

This chain connects TRBV7-6 to TRBJ2-3, with D perhaps matching TRBD2 (6 bases). Germline CDR1 is SGHVS and CDR2 is FNYEAQ. This CDR3 has 15 amino acids. V lost 5 bases, J lost 0 bases, and 12 bases lay in between. The CDR3 reads CASSTNGGSTDTQYF. Written as DNA, the CDR3 is TGTGCCAGCAGCACCAATGGGGGGAGCACAGATACGCAGTATTTT.

The chain recombines TRBV5-1 with TRBJ2-1; a weak D match, TRBD2 (6 bases). In germline, CDR1 is SGHRS, CDR2 YFSETQ. This CDR3 spans 18 amino acids. V was shortened by 2 bases and J by 8 bases, with 26 bases between the two germline ends. The DNA of the CDR3 is TGCGCCAGCAGCTTTAACCCGACTAGAAGAGTCATTAGTGATGAGCAGTTCTTC. Encoded protein: CASSFNPTRRVISDEQFF.

V usage is TRBV21-1 and J usage is TRBJ2-5; the D call of TRBD1 is as the table states it, not checked on the DNA. TRBV21-1 is a pseudogene locus. The CDR3 sequence is 15 residues long. The CDR3 DNA is TGTGCCAGCAGCAAAGGGACAGGGTTACGGGAGACCCAGTACTTC. The encoded protein is CASSKGTGLRETQYF.

The V gene is TRBV25-1, the J gene TRBJ1-2; 8 nucleotides align to TRBD1. The CDR3 has 15 amino acids. Germline CDR1 is MGHDK and CDR2 is SYGVNS. V gave up 1 base and J gave up 8 bases; unmatched junction bases: 9. CDR3 sequence: CASSESRQGMRGYTF. The CDR3, as DNA: TGTGCCAGCAGTGAATCCCGACAGGGGATGAGGGGCTACACCTTC.

The V gene is TRBV6-5, the J gene TRBJ2-2, with unresolved D. Trimming took 7 bases from V and 7 from J, leaving 16 bases between them. In germline, CDR1 is MNHEY, CDR2 SVGAGI. This CDR3 is built from 14 residues. This chain's CDR3 is CASNPRSFNGELFF. CDR3 nucleotides: TGTGCCAGCAACCCTCGGAGTTTTAACGGGGAGCTGTTTTTT.

J is TRBJ2-2 and V is TRBV11-2; 7 bases match TRBD2. Germline V gene sequence: CDR1 SGHAT, CDR2 FQNNGV. With V trimmed by 5 bases and J by 2 bases, 8 bases remained unmatched. The CDR3 runs 16 residues. The CDR3 DNA follows: TGTGCCAGCAGCGCCCGGGGACTAACTAACACCGGGGAGCTGTTTTTT. This sequence encodes CASSARGLTNTGELFF.

CDR3 nucleotide sequence: TGTGCCAGCTCACCAAGCGGGCTCAGCACAGATACGCAGTATTTT. Translation gives CASSPSGLSTDTQYF. The V and J genes are TRBV18 and TRBJ2-3; D might be TRBD2 (6 bases). CDR3 length: 15 residues. The V and J ends lost 2 bases and 0 bases respectively, with 9 bases between them. Germline V gene lookup returns CDR1 KGHSH and CDR2 LQKENI.

This chain joins TRBV5-8 and TRBJ2-1; tentatively, D is TRBD2 (6 bases). V was pared by 4 bases and J by 7 bases, with 18 bases between. Germline CDR1 and CDR2: SGHTS and YDEGEE. The CDR3 sequence is 15 residues long. The chain's CDR3 is CASSRGTDTMNEQFF. CDR3 bases: TGTGCCAGCAGCCGGGGGACGGACACCATGAATGAGCAGTTCTTC.

The genes are TRBV7-6 and TRBJ1-3; tentatively, D is TRBD1 (5 bases). Germline loops: CDR1 SGHVS, CDR2 FNYEAQ. The CDR3 loop spans 17 amino acids. Trimming pared 6 bases from V and 0 bases from J, leaving 18 bases between. The CDR3 spells CASSPWGGERSGNTIYF. CDR3 DNA: TGTGCCAGCAGTCCATGGGGGGGGGAACGCTCTGGAAACACCATATATTTT.

The chain employs TRBV14 and TRBJ2-1, with D hard to call. The V gene lost 1 base and the J gene lost 4 bases, with 14 bases spanning the gap. The germline V gene encodes CDR1 SGHDN and CDR2 FVKESK. The CDR3 has 16 residues. CDR3 residues: CASSQVAEEVYNEQFF. In DNA, the CDR3 is TGTGCCAGCAGCCAAGTTGCAGAAGAAGTTTACAATGAGCAGTTCTTC.

The chain joins TRBV28 to TRBJ2-7, with 13 bases lining up with TRBD2. The CDR3 contains 19 residues. Germline V lookup: CDR1 MDHEN, CDR2 SYDVKM. The V segment lost 6 bases and the J segment 0 bases; nucleotides outside the gene matches: 14. The CDR3 loop is CASSLGGIGTSGNSYEQYF. The CDR3 DNA reads TGTGCCAGCAGCCTCGGGGGAATTGGGACTAGCGGGAACTCCTACGAGCAGTACTTC.

The chain uses TRBV2 and TRBJ1-1; D perhaps matches TRBD1 (5 bases). CDR3 length: 14 residues. Germline V CDR1 and CDR2: SNHLY, FYNNEI. The germline V and J ends were trimmed by 3 bases and 1 base, with 9 bases remaining between them. The CDR3 loop reads CASSDLGGNTEAFF. Written as DNA, the CDR3 is TGTGCCAGCAGTGATCTGGGGGGGAACACTGAAGCTTTCTTT.

The V and J genes are TRBV19 and TRBJ2-7; possibly TRBD1 for D (6 bases). Germline CDR1 is LNHDA and CDR2 is SQIVND (reference sequence). The CDR3 is 13 residues long. V was cut by 1 base and J by 7 bases, with 11 bases left in between. The CDR3 DNA reads TGTGCCAGTAGTATAGTTGGGGGCAGTGAGCAGTACTTC. It yields the protein CASSIVGGSEQYF.

A few counts support this clone. V and J are TRBV19 and TRBJ1-5, with TRBD1 matching over 10 bases. The CDR3 is 13 residues long. The V segment lost 6 bases and the J segment 6 bases; nucleotides outside the gene matches: 2. The germline gives CDR1 LNHDA, CDR2 SQIVND (reference sequence). The CDR3 loop is CASRGTGVQPQHF. The CDR3 DNA reads TGTGCCAGTAGGGGGACAGGGGTTCAGCCCCAGCATTTT.

The V gene is TRBV30, the J gene TRBJ1-6; weak D call: TRBD1 (5 bases). Trimming stripped 4 bases from V and 14 bases from J, with 18 bases between. Looked up from germline, CDR1 is GTSNPN and CDR2 is SVGIG (reference sequence). The CDR3 runs 13 residues. This CDR3 reads CAWIGRREGSLHF. CDR3 DNA sequence: TGTGCCTGGATCGGCAGGAGGGAGGGGTCCCTCCACTTT.

The J gene is TRBJ1-2, the V gene TRBV18, with D possibly being TRBD1 (5 bases). Germline loops: CDR1 KGHSH, CDR2 LQKENI. The CDR3 is 17 residues long. V gave up 2 bases and J gave up 2 bases, with 18 bases separating them. The CDR3 sequence is CASSPGRESFTNYGYTF. The CDR3 DNA sequence: TGTGCCAGCTCACCAGGCAGGGAATCGTTTACCAACTATGGCTACACCTTC.

The J gene is TRBJ2-1, the V gene TRBV6-5; unclear D gene. Trimming stripped 8 bases from V and 2 bases from J, with 13 bases between. The V gene's germline CDR1 is MNHEY and CDR2 SVGAGI. This CDR3 is built from 14 residues. The CDR3 is CASQNFGTYNEQFF. In DNA, the CDR3 is TGTGCCAGCCAGAATTTTGGCACCTACAATGAGCAGTTCTTC.